One T cell receptor beta chain is described in this entry. Its cognate antigen is unknown. Running of the assay took place at deep level. The table came from immunoSEQ multiplex PCR; TCRdb's copy has only in-frame clones and leaves some out. The sample lists 2,500,000 or so clones, roughly nine tenths occurring once. The data originate from a study of shared clonotypes between healthy human individuals. From germline, CDR1 is SGHAT and CDR2 FQNNGV. V gave up 3 bases and J gave up 1 base, with 10 bases separating them. The length of the CDR3 is 14 residues. Study outcomes and limitations: Shared clonotypes: roughly 4.5% naive CD4, approximately 3.4% naive CD8, about 2.5% memory CD4, roughly 0.4% memory CD8. Shared clonotypes across all four donors exceeded non-shared ones in generation probability. Blood was the only sampled material, and tissue repertoires likely differ.

The source is a man aged 18-30 years in good health. The material sequenced was naive CD4+ T cells sorted from blood. Subset noted: CD45RA+ positively selected. J is TRBJ2-7 and V is TRBV11-2; D call uncertain. The CDR3 spells CASSLVWGSYEQYF. The CDR3 DNA sequence: TGTGCCAGCAGCTTGGTGTGGGGTTCCTACGAGCAGTACTTC. The full variable domain, its missing parts supplied by reference TRBV11-2 and TRBJ2-7, is EAGVAQSPRYKIIEKRQSVAFWCNPISGHATLYWYQQILGQGPKLLIQFQNNGVVDDSQLPKDRFSAERLKGVDSTLKIQPAKLEDSAVYLCASSLVWGSYEQYFGPGTRLTVT.